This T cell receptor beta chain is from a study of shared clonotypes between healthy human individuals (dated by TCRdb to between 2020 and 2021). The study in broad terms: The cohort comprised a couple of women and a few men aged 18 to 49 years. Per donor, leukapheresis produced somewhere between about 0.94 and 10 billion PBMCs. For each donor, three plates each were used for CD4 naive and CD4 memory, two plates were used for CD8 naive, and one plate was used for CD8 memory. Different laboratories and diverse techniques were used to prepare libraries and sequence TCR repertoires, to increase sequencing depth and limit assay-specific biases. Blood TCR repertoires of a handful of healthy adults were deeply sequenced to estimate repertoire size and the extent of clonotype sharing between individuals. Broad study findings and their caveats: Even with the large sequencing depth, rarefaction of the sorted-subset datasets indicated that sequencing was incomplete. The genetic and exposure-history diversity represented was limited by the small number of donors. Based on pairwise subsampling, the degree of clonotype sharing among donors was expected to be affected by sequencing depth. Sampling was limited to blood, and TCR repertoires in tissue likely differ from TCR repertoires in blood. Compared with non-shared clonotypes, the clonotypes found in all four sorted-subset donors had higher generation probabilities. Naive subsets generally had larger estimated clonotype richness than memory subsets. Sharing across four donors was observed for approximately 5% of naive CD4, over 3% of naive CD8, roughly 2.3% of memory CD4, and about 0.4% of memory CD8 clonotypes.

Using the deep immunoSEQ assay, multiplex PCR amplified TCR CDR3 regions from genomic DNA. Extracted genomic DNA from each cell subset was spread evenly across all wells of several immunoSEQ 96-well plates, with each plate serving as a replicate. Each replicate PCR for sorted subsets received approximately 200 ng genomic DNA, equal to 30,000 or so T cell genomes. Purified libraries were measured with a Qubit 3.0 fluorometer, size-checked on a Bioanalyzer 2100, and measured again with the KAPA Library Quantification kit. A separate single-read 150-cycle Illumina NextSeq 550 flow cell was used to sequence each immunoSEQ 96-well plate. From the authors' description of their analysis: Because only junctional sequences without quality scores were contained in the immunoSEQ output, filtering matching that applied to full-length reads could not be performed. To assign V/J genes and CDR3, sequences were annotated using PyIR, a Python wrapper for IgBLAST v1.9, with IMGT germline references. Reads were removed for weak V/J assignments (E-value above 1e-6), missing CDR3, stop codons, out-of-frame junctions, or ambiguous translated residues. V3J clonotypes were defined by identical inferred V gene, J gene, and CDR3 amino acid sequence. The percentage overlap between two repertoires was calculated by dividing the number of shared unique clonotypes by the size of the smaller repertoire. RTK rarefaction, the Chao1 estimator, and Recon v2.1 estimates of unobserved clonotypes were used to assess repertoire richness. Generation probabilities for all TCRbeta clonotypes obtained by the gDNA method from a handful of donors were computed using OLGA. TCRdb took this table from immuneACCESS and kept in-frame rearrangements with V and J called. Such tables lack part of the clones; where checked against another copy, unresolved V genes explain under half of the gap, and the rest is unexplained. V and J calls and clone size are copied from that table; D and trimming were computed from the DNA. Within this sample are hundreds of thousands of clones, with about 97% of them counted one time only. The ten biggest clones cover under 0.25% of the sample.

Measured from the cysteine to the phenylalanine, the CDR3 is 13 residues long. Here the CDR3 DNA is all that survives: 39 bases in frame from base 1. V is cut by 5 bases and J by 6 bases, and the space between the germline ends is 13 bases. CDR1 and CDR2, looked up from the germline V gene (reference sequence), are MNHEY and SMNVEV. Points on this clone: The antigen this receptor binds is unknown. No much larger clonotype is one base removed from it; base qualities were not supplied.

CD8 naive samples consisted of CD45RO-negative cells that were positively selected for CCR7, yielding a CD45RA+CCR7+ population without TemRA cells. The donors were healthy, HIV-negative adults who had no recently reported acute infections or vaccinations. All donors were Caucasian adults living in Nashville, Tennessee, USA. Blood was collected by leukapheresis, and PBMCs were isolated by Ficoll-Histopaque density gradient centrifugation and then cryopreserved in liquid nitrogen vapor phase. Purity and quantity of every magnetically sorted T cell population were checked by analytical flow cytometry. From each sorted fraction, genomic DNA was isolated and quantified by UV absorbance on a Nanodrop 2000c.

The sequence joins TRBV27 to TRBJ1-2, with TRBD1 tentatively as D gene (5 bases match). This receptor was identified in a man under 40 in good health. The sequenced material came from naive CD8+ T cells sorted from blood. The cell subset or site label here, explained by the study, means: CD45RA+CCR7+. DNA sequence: TGTGCCAGCAGTCCTCTGGGGGTCCATGGCTACACCTTC. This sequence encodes CASSPLGVHGYTF.